This TCR beta chain stems from a study of cytomegalovirus exposure and HLA in healthy donors. The PCR contained 60 Vbeta and 13 Jbeta primers. Sequenced by immunoSEQ multiplex PCR; TCRdb stores in-frame clones only, minus some. The sample shows about 130,000 clones, approximately 80% of them seen only once. Germline CDR1 SEHNR, CDR2 FQNEAQ (reference sequence). This CDR3 has 15 amino acids. V was clipped by 1 base and J by 5 bases; unmatched bases: 7. The clonotype originates from a woman younger than 35 in good health and CMV-seropositive. This sequence joins TRBV7-9 and TRBJ1-1; 7 bases map to TRBD1. The specimen sequenced was PBMCs. This chain's CDR3 is CASSLDKGARTEAFF. CDR3 nucleotides: TGTGCCAGCAGCTTAGATAAGGGGGCGCGGACTGAAGCTTTCTTT.